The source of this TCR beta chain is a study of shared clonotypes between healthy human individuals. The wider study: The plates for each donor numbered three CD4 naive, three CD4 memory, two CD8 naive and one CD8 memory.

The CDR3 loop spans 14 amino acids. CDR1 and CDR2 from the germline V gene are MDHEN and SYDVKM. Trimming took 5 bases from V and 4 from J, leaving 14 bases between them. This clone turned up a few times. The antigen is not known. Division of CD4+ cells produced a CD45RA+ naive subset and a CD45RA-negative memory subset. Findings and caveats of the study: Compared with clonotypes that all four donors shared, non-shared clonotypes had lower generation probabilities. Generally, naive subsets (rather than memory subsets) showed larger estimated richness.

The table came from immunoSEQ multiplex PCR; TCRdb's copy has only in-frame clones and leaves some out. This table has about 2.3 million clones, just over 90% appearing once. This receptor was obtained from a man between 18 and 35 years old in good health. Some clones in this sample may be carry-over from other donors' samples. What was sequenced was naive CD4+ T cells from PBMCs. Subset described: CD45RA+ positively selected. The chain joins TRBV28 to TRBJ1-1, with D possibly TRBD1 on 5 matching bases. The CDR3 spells CASSLQGEGTEAFF. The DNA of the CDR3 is TGTGCCAGCAGTCTCCAGGGTGAAGGCACTGAAGCTTTCTTT.